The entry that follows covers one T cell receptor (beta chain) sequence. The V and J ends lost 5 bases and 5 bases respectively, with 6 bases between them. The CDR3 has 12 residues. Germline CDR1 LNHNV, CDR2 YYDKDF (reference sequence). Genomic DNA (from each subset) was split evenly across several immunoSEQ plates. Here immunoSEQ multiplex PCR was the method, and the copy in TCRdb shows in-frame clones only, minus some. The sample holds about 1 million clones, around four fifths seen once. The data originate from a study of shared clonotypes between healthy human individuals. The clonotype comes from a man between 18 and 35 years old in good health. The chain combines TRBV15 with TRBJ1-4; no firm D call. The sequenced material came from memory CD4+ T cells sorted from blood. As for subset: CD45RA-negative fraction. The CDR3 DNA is TGTGCCACCAGCGCCGGGAATGAAAAACTGTTTTTT. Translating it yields CATSAGNEKLFF.